This record looks at one T cell receptor (beta chain) sequence and its context. CDR1 and CDR2 (germline): LGHNA, YNFKEQ. J lost 6 bases, V lost 5 bases, and 5 bases had no gene match. This CDR3 has 13 amino acids. The sample belongs to a study of PD-L1 blockade in urothelial cancer. For the study at large: Atezolizumab at 1,200 mg intravenously every 3 weeks was started by patients at some point between 2014 and 2015.

Time point specified: pretreatment peripheral blood. The method was immunoSEQ multiplex PCR; TCRdb's version includes in-frame clones alone and lacks a portion of them. The data show around 79,000 clones, about 82% seen once. The starting material was PBMCs, obtained around atezolizumab (anti-PD-L1) treatment. This sequence originates from a man aged 40-49 years with urothelial cancer. V is TRBV4-2 and J is TRBJ2-3; 7 nucleotides line up with TRBD2. The CDR3 coding sequence is TGTGCCAGCAGCGACGGGAGGACGGATACGCAGTATTTT. It encodes CASSDGRTDTQYF.